This record covers a single T cell receptor beta chain. Produced via immunoSEQ multiplex PCR; TCRdb's table is partial and in-frame only. The table shows about 200,000 clones, with 84% occurring only once. The CDR3 has 14 residues. The sample is drawn from a study of blood T cell repertoires in COVID-19. Material for sequencing was peripheral blood. This sequence was found in a human donor in a cohort sampled during active COVID-19. The gene calls are TRBV21-1 and TRBJ2-2; the table's D call TRBD2 went unverified against the DNA. TRBV21-1 is deemed a pseudogene. CDR3 protein: CASGSSESTGELFF. Here the CDR3 DNA reads TGTGCCAGCGGCTCTAGCGAGTCAACCGGGGAGCTGTTTTTT.